This T cell receptor (beta chain) was observed in a study of T cell repertoires in cytomegalovirus infection. Study context: Public signatures in TCR beta pointed to CMV infection and matching HLA type.

Of note for this clonotype: The antigen remains undetermined.

V dropped 3 bases and J dropped 4 bases, with 6 bases sitting between them. Germline V CDR1 and CDR2: LNHDA, SQIVND (reference sequence). The length of the CDR3 is 12 residues. TCRdb re-called the reads with MiXCR, one entry per CDR3 protein. The repertoire holds a few hundred thousand distinct CDR3 sequences, with roughly 25% as singletons. General study findings and limits: Accumulated public TCR beta family frequency recognized individuals carrying CMV together with the relevant HLA.

The receptor's source is a human donor in good health (CMV status not recorded). Some clones in this sample may be carry-over from other donors' samples. The sequences come from cultured PBMCs, collected from culture after CMV antigen stimulation. V and J are TRBV19 and TRBJ1-1; D remains unclear. CDR3 nucleotide sequence: TGTGCCAGTAGTATGAGACGCACTGAAGCTTTCTTT. Residues: CASSMRRTEAFF.